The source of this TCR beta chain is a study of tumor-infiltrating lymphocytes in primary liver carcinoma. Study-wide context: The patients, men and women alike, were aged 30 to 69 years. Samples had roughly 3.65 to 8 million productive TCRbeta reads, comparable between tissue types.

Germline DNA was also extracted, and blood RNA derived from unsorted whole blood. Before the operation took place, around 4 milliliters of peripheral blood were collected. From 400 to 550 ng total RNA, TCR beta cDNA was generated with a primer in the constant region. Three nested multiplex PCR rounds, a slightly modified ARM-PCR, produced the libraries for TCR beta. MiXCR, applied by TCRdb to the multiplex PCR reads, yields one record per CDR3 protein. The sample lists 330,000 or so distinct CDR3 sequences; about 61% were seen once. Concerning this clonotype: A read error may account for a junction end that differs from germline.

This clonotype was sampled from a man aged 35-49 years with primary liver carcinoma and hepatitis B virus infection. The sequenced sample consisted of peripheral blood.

CDR3 sequence (DNA): TGTGCCAGCAACACCCTGGGGGGGGCCTACTCTAGGGCCAACGTCCTGACTTTC. Amino acids: CASNTLGGAYSRANVLTF. The chain joins TRBV6-5 to TRBJ2-6; D may be TRBD2 (7 bases). CDR3 size: 18 residues. Germline V gene data show CDR1 as MNHEY and CDR2 as SVGAGI.